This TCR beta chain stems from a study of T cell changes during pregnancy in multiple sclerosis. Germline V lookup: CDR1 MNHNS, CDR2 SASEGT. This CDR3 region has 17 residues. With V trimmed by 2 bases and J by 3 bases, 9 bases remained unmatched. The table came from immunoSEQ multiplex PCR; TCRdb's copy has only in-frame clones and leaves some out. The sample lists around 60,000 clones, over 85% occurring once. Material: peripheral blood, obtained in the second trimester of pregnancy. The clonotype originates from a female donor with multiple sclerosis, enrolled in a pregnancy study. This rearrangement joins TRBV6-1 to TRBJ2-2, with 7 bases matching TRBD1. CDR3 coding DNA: TGTGCCAGCAGTGAATTTGTAGGGGGCTATGACACCGGGGAGCTGTTTTTT. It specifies CASSEFVGGYDTGELFF.